This entry describes one T cell receptor beta chain. Its matching antigen is unknown. These data originate in a study of glioma-infiltrating T cells after dendritic cell vaccination. Study findings and constraints: Patients with more pretreatment TILs had longer time to progression and survival.

Time point in this sample: after dendritic cell vaccination, including at tumor progression/relapse. All glioblastoma patients lacked an isocitrate dehydrogenase mutation. Germline CDR1 reads SGHTA; CDR2 reads FQGNSA. The CDR3 runs to 16 residues. Trimming removed 4 bases from V and 2 bases from J; junction bases left unmatched: 5. Clones were read by immunoSEQ multiplex PCR, and TCRdb kept only the in-frame ones, dropping some. The table has tens of thousands of clones, around nine tenths seen once. V gene TRBV7-2 combines with J gene TRBJ2-3; TRBD2 matches at 11 bases. This sequence originates from a human donor with glioblastoma. Specimen: blood, collected after dendritic cell vaccination. The CDR3 DNA sequence: TGTGCCAGCAGCTCCAGACTAGCGGGATACACAGATACGCAGTATTTT. Protein sequence: CASSSRLAGYTDTQYF.